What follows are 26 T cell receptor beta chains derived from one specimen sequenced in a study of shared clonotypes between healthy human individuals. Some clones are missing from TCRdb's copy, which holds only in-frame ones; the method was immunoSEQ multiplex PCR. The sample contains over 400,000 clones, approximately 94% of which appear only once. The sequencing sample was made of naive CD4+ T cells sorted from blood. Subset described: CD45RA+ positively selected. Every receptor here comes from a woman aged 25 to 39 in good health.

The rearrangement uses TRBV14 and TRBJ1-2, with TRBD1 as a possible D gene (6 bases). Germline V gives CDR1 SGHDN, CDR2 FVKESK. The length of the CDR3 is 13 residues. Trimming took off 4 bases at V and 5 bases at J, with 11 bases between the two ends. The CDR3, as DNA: TGTGCCAGCAGCCGCCTAGGGGGTTATGGCTACACCTTC. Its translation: CASSRLGGYGYTF. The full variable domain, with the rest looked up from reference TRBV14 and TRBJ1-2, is EAGVTQFPSHSVIEKGQTVTLRCDPISGHDNLYWYRRVMGKEIKFLLHFVKESKQDESGMPNNRFLAERTGGTYSTLKVQPAELEDSGVYFCASSRLGGYGYTFGSGTRLTVV.

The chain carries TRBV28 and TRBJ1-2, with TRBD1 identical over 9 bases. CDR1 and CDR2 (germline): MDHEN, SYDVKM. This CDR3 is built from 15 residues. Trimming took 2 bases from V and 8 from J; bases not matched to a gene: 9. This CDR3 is CASSLRIQGARGYTF. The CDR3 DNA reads TGTGCCAGCAGTTTAAGAATACAGGGGGCTCGGGGCTACACCTTC.

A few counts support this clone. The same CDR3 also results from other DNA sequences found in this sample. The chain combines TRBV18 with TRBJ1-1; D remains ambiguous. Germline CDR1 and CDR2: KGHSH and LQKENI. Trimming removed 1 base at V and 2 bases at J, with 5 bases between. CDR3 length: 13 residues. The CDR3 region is CASSPQGNTEAFF. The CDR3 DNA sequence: TGTGCCAGCTCACCACAGGGAAACACTGAAGCTTTCTTT.

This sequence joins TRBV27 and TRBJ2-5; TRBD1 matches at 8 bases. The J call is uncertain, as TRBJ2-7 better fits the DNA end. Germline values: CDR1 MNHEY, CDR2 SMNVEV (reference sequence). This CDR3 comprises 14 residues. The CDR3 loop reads CASSPDRVTYEQYF. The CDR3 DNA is TGTGCCAGCAGCCCGGACAGGGTAACCTACGAGCAGTACTTC.

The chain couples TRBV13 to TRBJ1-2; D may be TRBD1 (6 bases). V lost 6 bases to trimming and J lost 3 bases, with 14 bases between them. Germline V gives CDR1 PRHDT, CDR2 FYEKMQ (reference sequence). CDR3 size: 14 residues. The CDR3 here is CASSPPGGHYGYTF. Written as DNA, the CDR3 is TGTGCCAGCAGTCCCCCGGGGGGGCACTATGGCTACACCTTC. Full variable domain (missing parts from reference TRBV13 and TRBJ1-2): AAGVIQSPRHLIKEKRETATLKCYPIPRHDTVYWYQQGPGQDPQFLISFYEKMQSDKGSIPDRFSAQQFSDYHSELNMSSLELGDSALYFCASSPPGGHYGYTFGSGTRLTVV.

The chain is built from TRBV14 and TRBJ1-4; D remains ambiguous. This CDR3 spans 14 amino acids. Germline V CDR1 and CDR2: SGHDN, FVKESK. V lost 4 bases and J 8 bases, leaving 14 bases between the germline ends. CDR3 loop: CASSRRGLAEKLFF. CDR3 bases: TGTGCCAGCAGCCGTCGAGGGCTTGCAGAAAAACTGTTTTTT.

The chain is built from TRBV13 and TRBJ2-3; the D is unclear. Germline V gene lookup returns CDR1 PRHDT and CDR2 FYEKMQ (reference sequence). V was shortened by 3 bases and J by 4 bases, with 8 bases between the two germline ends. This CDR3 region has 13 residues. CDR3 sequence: CASSFYRADTQYF. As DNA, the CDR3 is TGTGCCAGCAGCTTCTATAGGGCAGATACGCAGTATTTT.

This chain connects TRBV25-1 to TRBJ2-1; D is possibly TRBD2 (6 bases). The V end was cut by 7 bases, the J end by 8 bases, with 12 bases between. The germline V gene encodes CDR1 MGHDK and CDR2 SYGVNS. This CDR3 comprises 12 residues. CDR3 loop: CASTNTGDEQFF. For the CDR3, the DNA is TGTGCCAGCACAAATACGGGGGATGAGCAGTTCTTC.

This CDR3 is CASSLGQGTRQETQYF. In DNA, the CDR3 is TGTGCCAGCAGCTTAGGACAGGGAACACGACAAGAGACCCAGTACTTC. This chain connects TRBV11-3 to TRBJ2-5; 7 nucleotides agree with TRBD1. CDR3 length: 16 amino acids. V lost 1 base, J lost 2 bases, and 7 bases stayed unmatched. Germline CDR1 reads SGHNT; CDR2 reads YENEEA.

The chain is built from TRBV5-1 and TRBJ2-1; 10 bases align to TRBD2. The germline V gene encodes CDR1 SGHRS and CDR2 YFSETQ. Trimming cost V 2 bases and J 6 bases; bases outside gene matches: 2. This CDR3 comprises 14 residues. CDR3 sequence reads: CASSLAGGPNEQFF. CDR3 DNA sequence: TGCGCCAGCAGCTTAGCGGGAGGGCCCAATGAGCAGTTCTTC. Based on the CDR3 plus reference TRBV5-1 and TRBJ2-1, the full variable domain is KAGVTQTPRYLIKTRGQQVTLSCSPISGHRSVSWYQQTPGQGLQFLFEYFSETQRNKGNFPGRFSGRQFSNSRSEMNVSTLELGDSALYLCASSLAGGPNEQFFGPGTRLTVL.

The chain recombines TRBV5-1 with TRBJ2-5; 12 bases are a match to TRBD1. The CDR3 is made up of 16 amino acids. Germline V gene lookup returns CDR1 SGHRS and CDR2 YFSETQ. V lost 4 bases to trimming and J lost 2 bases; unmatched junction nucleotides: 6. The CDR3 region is CASSNGDRGRQETQYF. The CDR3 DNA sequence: TGCGCCAGCAGCAATGGGGACAGGGGGCGGCAAGAGACCCAGTACTTC.

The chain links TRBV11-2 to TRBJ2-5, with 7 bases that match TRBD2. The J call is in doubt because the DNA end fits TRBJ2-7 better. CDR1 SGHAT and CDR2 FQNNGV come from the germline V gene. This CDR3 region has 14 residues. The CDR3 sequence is CASSLSGTSYEQYF. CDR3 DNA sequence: TGTGCCAGCAGTCTGAGCGGGACCTCCTACGAGCAGTACTTC.

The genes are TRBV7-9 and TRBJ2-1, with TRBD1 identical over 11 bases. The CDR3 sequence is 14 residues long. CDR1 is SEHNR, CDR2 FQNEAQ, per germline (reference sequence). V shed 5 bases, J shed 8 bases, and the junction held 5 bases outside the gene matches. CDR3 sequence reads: CASSLGQGAYEQFF. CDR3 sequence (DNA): TGTGCCAGCAGCCTCGGACAGGGGGCCTATGAGCAGTTCTTC.

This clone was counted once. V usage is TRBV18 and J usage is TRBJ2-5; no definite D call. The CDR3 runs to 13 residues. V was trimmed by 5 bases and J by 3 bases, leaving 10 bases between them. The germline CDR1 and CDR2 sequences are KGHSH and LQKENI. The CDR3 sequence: CASSVRQEETQYF. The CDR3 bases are TGTGCCAGCTCAGTCCGACAAGAAGAGACCCAGTACTTC.

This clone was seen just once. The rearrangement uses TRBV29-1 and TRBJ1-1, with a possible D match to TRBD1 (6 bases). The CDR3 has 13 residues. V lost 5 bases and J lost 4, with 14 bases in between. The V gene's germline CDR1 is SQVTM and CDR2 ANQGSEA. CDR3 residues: CSVFGGLGTEAFF. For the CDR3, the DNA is TGCAGCGTTTTTGGGGGGCTGGGCACTGAAGCTTTCTTT.

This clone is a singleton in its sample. The CDR3 coding sequence is TGTGCCAGCAGCCATATCCTAGCGGGATACAATGAGCAGTTCTTC. Encoded protein: CASSHILAGYNEQFF. This sequence joins TRBV14 and TRBJ2-1; 9 bases agree with TRBD2. Per the germline V gene, CDR1 is SGHDN and CDR2 is FVKESK. There are 15 residues in the CDR3. V lost 3 bases and J lost 4; bases outside the gene matches: 4.

The DNA for the CDR3 is TGTGCCAGCAGTTTGGTTCAGGGAGTAGAGTGGAATGGTCAGCCCCAGCATTTT. It specifies CASSLVQGVEWNGQPQHF. The chain has TRBV27 and TRBJ1-5; tentative D call: TRBD1 (5 bases). The germline CDR1 and CDR2 sequences are MNHEY and SMNVEV (reference sequence). There are 18 residues in the CDR3. V lost 3 bases and J lost 6, with 24 bases in between.

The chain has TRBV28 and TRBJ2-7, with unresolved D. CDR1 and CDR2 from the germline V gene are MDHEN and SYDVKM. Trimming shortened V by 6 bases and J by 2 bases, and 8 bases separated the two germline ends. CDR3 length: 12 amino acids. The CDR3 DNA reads TGTGCCAGCAGCCTGGAACCCTACGAGCAGTACTTC. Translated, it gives CASSLEPYEQYF.

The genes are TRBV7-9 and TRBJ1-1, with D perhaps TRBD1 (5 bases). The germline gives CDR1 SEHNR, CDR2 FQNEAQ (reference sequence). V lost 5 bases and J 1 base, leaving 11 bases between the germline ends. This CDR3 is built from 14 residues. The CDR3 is CASSRDRWNTEAFF. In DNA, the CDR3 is TGTGCCAGCAGCCGGGACCGTTGGAACACTGAAGCTTTCTTT.

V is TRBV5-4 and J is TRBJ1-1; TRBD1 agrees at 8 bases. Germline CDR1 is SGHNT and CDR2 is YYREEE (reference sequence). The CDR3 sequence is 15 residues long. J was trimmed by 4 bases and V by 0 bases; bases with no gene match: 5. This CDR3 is CASSLARGRATEAFF. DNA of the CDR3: TGTGCCAGCAGCTTGGCCAGGGGGCGGGCCACTGAAGCTTTCTTT.

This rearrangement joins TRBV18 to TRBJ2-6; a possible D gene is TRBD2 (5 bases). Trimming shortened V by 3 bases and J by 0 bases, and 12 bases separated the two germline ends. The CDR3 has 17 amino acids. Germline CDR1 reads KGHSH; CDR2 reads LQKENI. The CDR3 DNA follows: TGTGCCAGCTCACCCAACCTCCGGGGCTCTGGGGCCAACGTCCTGACTTTC. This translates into CASSPNLRGSGANVLTF.

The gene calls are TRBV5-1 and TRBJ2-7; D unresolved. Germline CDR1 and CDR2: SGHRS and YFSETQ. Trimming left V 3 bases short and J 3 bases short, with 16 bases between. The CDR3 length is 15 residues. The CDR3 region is CASSYSPGPSYEQYF. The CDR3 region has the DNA TGCGCCAGCAGCTACTCACCCGGACCCAGCTACGAGCAGTACTTC.

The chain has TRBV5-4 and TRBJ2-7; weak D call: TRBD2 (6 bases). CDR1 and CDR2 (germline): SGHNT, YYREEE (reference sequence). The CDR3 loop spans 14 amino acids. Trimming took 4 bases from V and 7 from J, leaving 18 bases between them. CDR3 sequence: CASSPLAPRGEQYF. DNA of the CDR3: TGTGCCAGCAGCCCACTAGCTCCTCGGGGGGAGCAGTACTTC.

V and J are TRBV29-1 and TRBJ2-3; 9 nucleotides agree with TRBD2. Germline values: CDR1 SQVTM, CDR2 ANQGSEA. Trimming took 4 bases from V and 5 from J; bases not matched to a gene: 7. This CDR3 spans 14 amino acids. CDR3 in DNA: TGCAGCGTTGCCTTAGCGGGAGTCGGAGATACGCAGTATTTT. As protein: CSVALAGVGDTQYF.

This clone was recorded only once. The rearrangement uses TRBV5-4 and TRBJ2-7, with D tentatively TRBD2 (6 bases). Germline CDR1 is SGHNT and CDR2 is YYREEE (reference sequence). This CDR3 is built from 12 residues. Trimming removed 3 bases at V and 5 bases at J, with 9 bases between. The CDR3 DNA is TGTGCCAGCAGCTCCGGGAGCCACGAGCAGTACTTC. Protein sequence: CASSSGSHEQYF.

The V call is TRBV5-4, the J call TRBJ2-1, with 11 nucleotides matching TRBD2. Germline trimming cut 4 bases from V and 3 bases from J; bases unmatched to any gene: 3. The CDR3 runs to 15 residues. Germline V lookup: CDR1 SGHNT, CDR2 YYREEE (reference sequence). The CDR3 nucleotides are TGTGCCAGCAGCCGCGGACTAGCGGGCTACAATGAGCAGTTCTTC. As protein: CASSRGLAGYNEQFF.